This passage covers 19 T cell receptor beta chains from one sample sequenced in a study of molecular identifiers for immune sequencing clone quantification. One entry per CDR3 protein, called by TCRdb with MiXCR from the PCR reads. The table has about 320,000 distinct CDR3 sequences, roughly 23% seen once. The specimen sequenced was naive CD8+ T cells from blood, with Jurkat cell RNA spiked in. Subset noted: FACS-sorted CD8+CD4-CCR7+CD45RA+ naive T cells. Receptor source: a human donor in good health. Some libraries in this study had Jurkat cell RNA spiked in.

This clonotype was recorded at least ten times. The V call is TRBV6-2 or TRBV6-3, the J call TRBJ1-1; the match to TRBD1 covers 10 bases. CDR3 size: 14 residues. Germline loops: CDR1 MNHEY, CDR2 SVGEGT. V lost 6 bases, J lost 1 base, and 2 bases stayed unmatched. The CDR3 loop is CASRGQGSNTEAFF. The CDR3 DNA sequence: TGTGCCAGCAGGGGACAGGGGTCGAACACTGAAGCTTTCTTT.

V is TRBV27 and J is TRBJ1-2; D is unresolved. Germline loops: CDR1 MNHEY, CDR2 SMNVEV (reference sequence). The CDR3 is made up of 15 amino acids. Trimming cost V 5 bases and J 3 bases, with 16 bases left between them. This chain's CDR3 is CASSPIPADDYGYTF. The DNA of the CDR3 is TGTGCCAGCAGTCCAATTCCGGCAGATGACTATGGCTACACCTTC.

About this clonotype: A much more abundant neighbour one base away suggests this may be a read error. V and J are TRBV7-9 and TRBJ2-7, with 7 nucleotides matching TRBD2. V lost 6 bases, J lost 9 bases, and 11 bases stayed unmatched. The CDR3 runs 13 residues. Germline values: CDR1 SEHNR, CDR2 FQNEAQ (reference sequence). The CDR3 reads CASSPAYGEGQYF. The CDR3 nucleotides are TGTGCCAGCAGTCCTGCCTACGGGGAGGGGCAGTACTTC.

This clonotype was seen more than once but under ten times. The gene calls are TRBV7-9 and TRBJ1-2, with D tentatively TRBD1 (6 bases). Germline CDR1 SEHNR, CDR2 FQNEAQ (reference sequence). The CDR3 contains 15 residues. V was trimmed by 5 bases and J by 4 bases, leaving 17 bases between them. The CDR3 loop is CASSRQAGIGYGYTF. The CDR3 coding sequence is TGTGCCAGCAGCCGACAGGCGGGTATTGGCTATGGCTACACCTTC.

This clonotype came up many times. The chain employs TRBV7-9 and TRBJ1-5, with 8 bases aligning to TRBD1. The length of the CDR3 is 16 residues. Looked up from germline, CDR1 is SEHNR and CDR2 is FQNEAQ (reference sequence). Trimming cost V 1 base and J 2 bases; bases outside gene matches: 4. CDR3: CASSLGGQGGNQPQHF. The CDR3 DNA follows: TGTGCCAGCAGCTTAGGCGGACAGGGTGGCAATCAGCCCCAGCATTTT.

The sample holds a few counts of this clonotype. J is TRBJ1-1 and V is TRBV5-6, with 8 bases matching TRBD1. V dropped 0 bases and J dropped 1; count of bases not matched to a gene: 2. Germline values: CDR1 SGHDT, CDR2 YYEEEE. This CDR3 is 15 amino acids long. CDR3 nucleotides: TGTGCCAGCAGCTTGGAGGACAGGGAGAACACTGAAGCTTTCTTT. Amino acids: CASSLEDRENTEAFF.

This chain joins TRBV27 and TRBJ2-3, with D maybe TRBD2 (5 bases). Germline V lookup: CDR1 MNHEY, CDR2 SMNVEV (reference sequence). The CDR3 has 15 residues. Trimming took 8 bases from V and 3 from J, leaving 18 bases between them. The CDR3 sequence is CASFGRGMRTDTQYF. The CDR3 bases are TGTGCCAGCTTCGGTCGGGGAATGAGGACAGATACGCAGTATTTT.

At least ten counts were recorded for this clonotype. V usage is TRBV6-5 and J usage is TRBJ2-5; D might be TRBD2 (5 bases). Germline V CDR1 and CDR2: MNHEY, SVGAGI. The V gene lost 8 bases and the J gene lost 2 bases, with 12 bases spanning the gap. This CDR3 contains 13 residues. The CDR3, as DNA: TGTGCCAGCTCCGGGGATGGGCAAGAGACCCAGTACTTC. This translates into CASSGDGQETQYF.

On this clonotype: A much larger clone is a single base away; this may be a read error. CDR3 residues: CATGREGHSSYNEQFF. CDR3 nucleotide sequence: TGTGCCACCGGCAGAGAGGGCCACAGCTCCTACAATGAGCAGTTCTTC. The chain employs TRBV15 and TRBJ2-1, with D possibly being TRBD2 (5 bases). Per germline, CDR1 LNHNV and CDR2 YYDKDF (reference sequence). The CDR3 totals 16 residues.

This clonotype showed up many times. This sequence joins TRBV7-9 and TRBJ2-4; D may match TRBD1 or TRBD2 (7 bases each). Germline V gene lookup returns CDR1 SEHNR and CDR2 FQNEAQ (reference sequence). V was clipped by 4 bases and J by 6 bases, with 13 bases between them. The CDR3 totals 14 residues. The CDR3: CASSWGQRGNIQYF. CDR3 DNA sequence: TGTGCCAGCAGCTGGGGACAGCGGGGAAACATTCAGTACTTC.

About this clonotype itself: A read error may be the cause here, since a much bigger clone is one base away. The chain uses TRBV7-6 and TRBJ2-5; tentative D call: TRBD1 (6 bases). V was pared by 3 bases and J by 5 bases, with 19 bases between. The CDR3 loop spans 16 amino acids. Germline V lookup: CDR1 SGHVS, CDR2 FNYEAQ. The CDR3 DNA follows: TGTGCCAGCAGCTTGAACCACCAACAGGGACCGGAGACCCAGTACTTC. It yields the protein CASSLNHQQGPETQYF.

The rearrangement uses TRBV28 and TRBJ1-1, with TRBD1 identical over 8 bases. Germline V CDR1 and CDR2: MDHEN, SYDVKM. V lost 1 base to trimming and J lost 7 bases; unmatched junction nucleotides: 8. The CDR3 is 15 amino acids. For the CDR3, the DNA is TGTGCCAGCAGTTTATATCAGGGGGCGAAGGGTGAAGCTTTCTTT. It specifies CASSLYQGAKGEAFF.

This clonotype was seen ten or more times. CDR3 nucleotides: TGTGCCAGTAGTACTCGGAGCTCCTATAATTCACCCCTCCACTTT. Translation: CASSTRSSYNSPLHF. This chain links TRBV19 with TRBJ1-6; D is unresolved. CDR1 and CDR2 from the germline V gene are LNHDA and SQIVND (reference sequence). The CDR3 covers 15 residues. Trimming pared 4 bases from V and 0 bases from J, leaving 7 bases between.

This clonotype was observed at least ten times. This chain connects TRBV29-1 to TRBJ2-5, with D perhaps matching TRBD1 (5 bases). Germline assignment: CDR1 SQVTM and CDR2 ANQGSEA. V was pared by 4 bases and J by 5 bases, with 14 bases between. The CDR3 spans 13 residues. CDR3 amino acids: CSVVLGAGETQYF. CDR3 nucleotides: TGCAGCGTTGTCTTAGGGGCCGGTGAGACCCAGTACTTC. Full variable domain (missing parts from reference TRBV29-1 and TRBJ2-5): SAVISQKPSRDICQRGTSLTIQCQVDSQVTMMFWYRQQPGQSLTLIATANQGSEATYESGFVIDKFPISRPNLTFSTLTVSNMSPEDSSIYLCSVVLGAGETQYFGPGTRLLVL.

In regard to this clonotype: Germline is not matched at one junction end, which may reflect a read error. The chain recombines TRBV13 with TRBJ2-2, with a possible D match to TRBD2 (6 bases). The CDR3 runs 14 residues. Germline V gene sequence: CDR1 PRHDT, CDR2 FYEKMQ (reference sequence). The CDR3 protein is CASSLGRNTGGLFF. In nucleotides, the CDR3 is TGTGCCAGCAGCTTAGGCAGAAACACCGGGGGGCTGTTTTTT.

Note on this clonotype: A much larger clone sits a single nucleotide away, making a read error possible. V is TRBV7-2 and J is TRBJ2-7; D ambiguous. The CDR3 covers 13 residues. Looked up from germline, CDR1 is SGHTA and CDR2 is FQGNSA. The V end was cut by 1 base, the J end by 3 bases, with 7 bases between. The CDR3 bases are TGTGCCAGCAGCTTAGAACAGCTCTACGAGCAGTACTTC. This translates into CASSLEQLYEQYF.

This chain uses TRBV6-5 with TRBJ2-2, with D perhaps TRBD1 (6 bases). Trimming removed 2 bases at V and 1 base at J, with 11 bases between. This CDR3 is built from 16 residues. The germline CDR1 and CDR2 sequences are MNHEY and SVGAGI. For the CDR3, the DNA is TGTGCCAGCAGTTACGCAGGGGTGGGGAACACCGGGGAGCTGTTTTTT. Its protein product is CASSYAGVGNTGELFF.

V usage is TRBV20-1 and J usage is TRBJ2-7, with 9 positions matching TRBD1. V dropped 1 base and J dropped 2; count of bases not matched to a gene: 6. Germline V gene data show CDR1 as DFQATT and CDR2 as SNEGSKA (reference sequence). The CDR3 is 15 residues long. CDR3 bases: TGCAGTGCTAGAGGAGCCGGGACAGGGCCCTACGAGCAGTACTTC. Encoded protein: CSARGAGTGPYEQYF.

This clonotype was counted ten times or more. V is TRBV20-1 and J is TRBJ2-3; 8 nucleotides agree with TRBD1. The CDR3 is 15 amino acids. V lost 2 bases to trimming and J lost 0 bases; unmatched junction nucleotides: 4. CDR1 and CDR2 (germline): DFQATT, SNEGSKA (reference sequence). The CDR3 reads CSARMTGVSTDTQYF. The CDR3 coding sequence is TGCAGTGCTAGAATGACAGGGGTCAGCACAGATACGCAGTATTTT.